This record covers a single T cell receptor (beta chain). Its target is not known. This sample stems from a study of PD-1 blockade in classical Hodgkin lymphoma. Study observations and caveats: At baseline, newly diagnosed patients reportedly showed less TCR diversity than healthy donors. Underlying causes for the observed repertoire differences were not defined, possibly disease activity or prior therapy. At C4D1, TCR diversity had climbed significantly for CD4+ cells, though not for CD8+ cells.

TCRdb keeps only in-frame clones here, not all; method: immunoSEQ multiplex PCR. Of about 17,000 clones listed, around 76% were seen once; the top ten hold around 25%. Every patient was affected by relapse after autologous stem cell transplantation, while exposure to brentuximab vedotin was not uniform. Trimming removed 9 bases at V and 2 bases at J, with 13 bases between. There are 14 residues in the CDR3. Germline CDR1 reads LNHDA; CDR2 reads SQIVND (reference sequence). The sample here was peripheral blood mononuclear cells (PBMCs), taken before the second cycle of nivolumab. The source of this sequence is a human donor with classical Hodgkin lymphoma. The chain couples TRBV19 to TRBJ2-2; D remains ambiguous. The CDR3 here is CASRLYVNTGELFF. CDR3 nucleotides: TGTGCCAGCCGACTCTACGTCAACACCGGGGAGCTGTTTTTT.